The present T cell receptor beta chain was sequenced within a study of monozygotic twins with inflammatory bowel disease. Whole-study results and caveats: Varying immunosuppressive regimens may have increased patient repertoire variability.

Concerning this clonotype itself: What it binds is unknown.

Making cDNA involved eight separate reactions per sample. TCRdb re-analyzed the 5' RACE reads; it lists each CDR3 protein once, without DNA. In total, the table holds around 220,000 distinct CDR3 sequences. This CDR3 is built from 15 residues. Germline V gene sequence: CDR1 DFQATT, CDR2 SNEGSKA (reference sequence). The genes are TRBV20-1 and TRBJ1-4. The TCR comes from a human donor with ulcerative colitis or Crohn's disease, or a healthy co-twin of an affected twin (not recorded which). The source material was blood. This chain's CDR3 is CSARDRAATNEKLIF.